This is a list of T cell receptor beta chains from one sample in a study of T cell responses to AZD1222 COVID-19 vaccine. TCRdb's copy holds only in-frame clones and misses some; the assay was immunoSEQ multiplex PCR. The sample shows around 180,000 clones, 87% of them seen only once. Sequencing was performed on peripheral blood, taken on day 0 of MenACWY control vaccination. These TCRs come from an adult in good health. The CDR3 runs from the conserved cysteine through the conserved F or W. The D gene is left open where the match is weak. The listing skips clone size in some rows; elsewhere it reads once, few, many or a size class.

d_call: -; v_call: TRBV3-1/TRBV3-2; j_call: TRBJ1-2; clone_size: -; cdr3_nt: TGTGCCAGCAGCCAATACGAGCAGGGAGGCTACACCTTC; cdr3_aa: CASSQYEQGGYTF
d_call: -; v_call: TRBV6-2/TRBV6-3; j_call: TRBJ2-5; clone_size: few; cdr3_nt: TGTGCCAGCAGTTACTCAACGGGGGCGGGCGGAGAGACCCAGTACTTC; cdr3_aa: CASSYSTGAGGETQYF
d_call: -; v_call: TRBV19; j_call: TRBJ1-1; clone_size: once; cdr3_nt: TGTGCCAGTAGTATAGAAGGGGGAATAAACACTGAAGCTTTCTTT; cdr3_aa: CASSIEGGINTEAFF
d_call: TRBD1; v_call: TRBV14; j_call: TRBJ1-2; clone_size: -; cdr3_nt: TGTGCCAGCAGCCAGGGACAGGGTAATTACCACTACACCTTC; cdr3_aa: CASSQGQGNYHYTF
d_call: -; v_call: TRBV24-1; j_call: TRBJ1-2; clone_size: -; cdr3_nt: TGTGCCACCAGTGGAGGCTATGGCTACACCTTC; cdr3_aa: CATSGGYGYTF
d_call: TRBD1; v_call: TRBV28; j_call: TRBJ2-3; clone_size: -; cdr3_nt: TGTGCCAGCAGTACGGGACAGCACACAGATACGCAGTATTTT; cdr3_aa: CASSTGQHTDTQYF
d_call: -; v_call: TRBV12-5; j_call: TRBJ2-5; clone_size: -; cdr3_nt: TGTGCTAGTGGTCCAAATAGGAGGTACCAAGAGACCCAGTACTTC; cdr3_aa: CASGPNRRYQETQYF
d_call: -; v_call: TRBV7-6; j_call: TRBJ2-7; clone_size: few; cdr3_nt: TGTGCCAGCAGCTATTCGAGGTGGTCATCCGAGCAGTACTTC; cdr3_aa: CASSYSRWSSEQYF
d_call: -; v_call: TRBV25-1; j_call: TRBJ1-2; clone_size: -; cdr3_nt: TGTGCCAGCAGTGACGACAGGAGGGATGGCTACACCTTC; cdr3_aa: CASSDDRRDGYTF
d_call: -; v_call: TRBV2; j_call: TRBJ2-7; clone_size: -; cdr3_nt: TGTGCCAGCAGTGAAGCGCTCCCTCGGCGGAGTTACTACGAGCAGTACTTC; cdr3_aa: CASSEALPRRSYYEQYF
d_call: -; v_call: TRBV29-1; j_call: TRBJ2-1; clone_size: -; cdr3_nt: TGCAGCGTTGAAGTGGGGGTGGCTGAGCAGTTCTTC; cdr3_aa: CSVEVGVAEQFF
d_call: -; v_call: TRBV21-1; j_call: TRBJ2-3; clone_size: -; cdr3_nt: TGTGCCAGCAGCGTCGCGGGCGAGACAGTGGATAATAGCACAGATACGCAGTATTTT; cdr3_aa: CASSVAGETVDNSTDTQYF
d_call: -; v_call: TRBV9; j_call: TRBJ2-1; clone_size: -; cdr3_nt: TGTGCCAGCAGCGACAGACTAGAATCTCCCAATGAGCAGTTCTTC; cdr3_aa: CASSDRLESPNEQFF
d_call: TRBD1; v_call: TRBV28; j_call: TRBJ2-4; clone_size: -; cdr3_nt: TGTGCCAGCAGACTCGCCCAGGGGGTAGCCAAAAACATTCAGTACTTC; cdr3_aa: CASRLAQGVAKNIQYF
d_call: -; v_call: TRBV11-3; j_call: TRBJ1-1; clone_size: -; cdr3_nt: TGTGCCAGCAGCTTAAGCGTGAACACTGAAGCTTTCTTT; cdr3_aa: CASSLSVNTEAFF
d_call: TRBD2; v_call: TRBV5-4; j_call: TRBJ2-1; clone_size: -; cdr3_nt: TGTGCCAGCAGCCGAAGCGGGGGGGCCTCCTACAATGAGCAGTTCTTC; cdr3_aa: CASSRSGGASYNEQFF
d_call: -; v_call: TRBV5-1; j_call: TRBJ2-3; clone_size: -; cdr3_nt: TGCGCCAGCAGCCTAAGGACAGATCGAGATACGCAGTATTTT; cdr3_aa: CASSLRTDRDTQYF
d_call: -; v_call: TRBV27; j_call: TRBJ2-7; clone_size: -; cdr3_nt: TGTGCCAGCAGTTTATCCCGTAATAACGAGCAGTACTTC; cdr3_aa: CASSLSRNNEQYF